This T cell receptor beta chain is drawn from a study of blood T cell repertoires in COVID-19. At the level of the study: Both acute and convalescent COVID-19 samples were obtained from the United States, Italy and Spain. T cells, B-cell-depleted T cells, or PBMCs provided the cDNA or gDNA that served as material.

Germline V gene data show CDR1 as SGHRS and CDR2 as YFSETQ. The CDR3 is 18 residues long. With 1 base clipped from V and 4 bases from J, the junction kept 12 bases outside the gene matches. In the study's own analysis: From reference gene primer amplification, estimates of nucleated cell counts were derived. Libraries were prepared by immunoSEQ multiplex PCR; TCRdb keeps only in-frame clonotypes and omits some of them. V, J and clone size are taken as reported in that table, and D and trimming were inferred from the DNA itself. The table lists approximately 250,000 clones, approximately 87% of them singletons.

Input material: peripheral blood. The chain carries TRBV5-1 and TRBJ2-2; 8 bases are shared with TRBD2. This clonotype was sampled from a man aged 55 to 70 who had recovered from COVID-19. The chain's CDR3 is CASSLSGSRLALTGELFF. DNA for the CDR3: TGCGCCAGCAGCTTGTCCGGTTCGAGACTAGCGCTCACCGGGGAGCTGTTTTTT.